This T cell receptor beta chain was obtained from a study of radiation and T cells in renal cell carcinoma. The CDR3 extends over 15 amino acids. The germline V and J ends were trimmed by 4 bases and 0 bases, with 12 bases remaining between them. Germline V gene data show CDR1 as SGHRS and CDR2 as YFSETQ. Time point of the sample: blood 2 weeks post-SBRT. Treatment meaning: 15 Gy SBRT to primary tumor, nephrectomy 4 weeks later. Blood was sampled at baseline, 2 weeks and 4 weeks after SBRT. The tumor was a clear cell renal cell carcinoma. Sequenced by immunoSEQ multiplex PCR; TCRdb stores in-frame clones only, minus some. The repertoire holds more than 100,000 clones, with 88% as singletons.

This sequence joins TRBV5-1 and TRBJ2-3, with a weak D call TRBD1 (6 bases). This receptor was obtained from a woman in her 70s with renal cell carcinoma. The sequencing used blood, collected from a patient whose treatment included radiotherapy and nephrectomy. The CDR3 DNA follows: TGCGCCAGCAGCGTTGGTACAGGGAGCACAGATACGCAGTATTTT. It codes for CASSVGTGSTDTQYF.